The rows below give T cell receptor beta chains drawn from one sample of a study of quantifying T cell responses using KT2 cells. Each CDR3 protein is one row after TCRdb ran MiXCR on the UMI-ligation and nested PCR reads. The table records over 55,000 distinct CDR3 sequences, roughly an eighth of them present only once. Sequencing used PBMCs spiked with cells of the T cell clone KT2. These receptors all come from a human donor. The CDR3 runs from the conserved cysteine through the conserved F or W. Fields, in order: V gene, D gene, J gene, clone size, CDR3 protein, CDR3 DNA. The D gene is left open where the match is weak. Clone size appears in some rows only: once, few, many, or a class for an expanded clone.

TRBV2	NA	TRBJ1-2	few	CASSWDNYGYTF	TGTGCCAGCAGCTGGGACAACTATGGCTACACCTTC
TRBV20-1	TRBD2	TRBJ2-1	NA	CSAELAGGYNEQFF	TGCAGTGCAGAACTAGCGGGGGGGTACAATGAGCAGTTCTTC
TRBV12-3/TRBV12-4	NA	TRBJ2-7	NA	CASSLGESYEQYF	TGTGCCAGCAGTTTAGGGGAATCCTACGAGCAGTACTTC
TRBV5-1	NA	TRBJ2-7	NA	CASSLGTVDEQYF	TGCGCCAGCAGCTTGGGGACGGTGGACGAGCAGTACTTC
TRBV6-2/TRBV6-3	NA	TRBJ1-6	few	CASGESPLHF	TGTGCCAGCGGGGAATCACCCCTCCACTTT
TRBV3-1	NA	TRBJ1-2	few	CASSQGRNYGYTF	TGTGCCAGCAGCCAAGGGAGGAACTATGGCTACACCTTC
TRBV6-2/TRBV6-3	NA	TRBJ1-5	NA	CASTYAGAMEQPQHF	TGTGCCAGCACCTACGCAGGGGCAATGGAGCAGCCCCAGCATTTT
TRBV12-3/TRBV12-4	NA	TRBJ2-3	NA	CASSPRTVSSTDTQYF	TGTGCCAGCAGTCCCAGGACGGTTTCTAGCACAGATACGCAGTATTTT
TRBV11-3	NA	TRBJ2-7	many	CASSLEGSPLEEQYF	TGTGCCAGCAGCTTAGAGGGTAGCCCGCTGGAAGAGCAGTACTTC
TRBV20-1	NA	TRBJ1-5	few	CSAPKGYNQPQHF	TGCAGTGCTCCCAAGGGTTACAATCAGCCCCAGCATTTT
TRBV13	NA	TRBJ2-1	once	CVSTPWGISYNEQFF	TGTGTCAGCACCCCTTGGGGGATATCCTACAATGAGCAGTTCTTC
TRBV19	TRBD1	TRBJ1-4	once	CASRTRTGGSSEKLFF	TGTGCCAGTAGAACACGGACAGGGGGCTCAAGTGAAAAACTGTTTTTT
TRBV29-1	NA	TRBJ2-1	many	CSVRERVSYNEQFF	TGCAGCGTCCGAGAGAGAGTATCCTACAATGAGCAGTTCTTC
TRBV14	NA	TRBJ1-1	few	CASLREGSYEPNTEAFF	TGTGCCAGCCTCCGTGAAGGGTCTTACGAACCGAACACTGAAGCTTTCTTT
TRBV2	TRBD1	TRBJ2-1	NA	CASSGTGGYEQFF	TGTGCCAGCAGTGGGACAGGGGGCTATGAGCAGTTCTTC
TRBV25-1	NA	TRBJ2-4	NA	CASSELGTKNIQYF	TGTGCCAGCAGTGAATTAGGGACCAAAAACATTCAGTACTTC
TRBV25-1	NA	TRBJ2-7	NA	CASGRGTYEQYF	TGTGCCAGCGGTCGGGGGACCTACGAGCAGTACTTC
TRBV2	NA	TRBJ2-2	few	CASSDSGLWTGELFF	TGTGCCAGCAGTGATTCGGGTCTATGGACCGGGGAGCTGTTTTTT
TRBV27	NA	TRBJ2-3	few	CASSLLSPDTQYF	TGTGCCAGCAGTTTATTATCCCCAGATACGCAGTATTTT
TRBV7-9	TRBD2	TRBJ2-3	few	CASSFASSGSTDTQYF	TGTGCCAGCAGCTTCGCGTCTAGCGGGAGCACAGATACGCAGTATTTT
TRBV2	NA	TRBJ2-5	few	CATTLTSGSQTQYF	TGTGCCACGACCCTGACTAGTGGGTCGCAGACCCAGTACTTC
TRBV6-5	NA	TRBJ2-7	NA	CASSYQQGGIYEQYF	TGTGCCAGCAGTTATCAACAGGGAGGGATATACGAGCAGTACTTC
TRBV7-2	TRBD1	TRBJ2-7	NA	CASSLTGTGGGEQYF	TGTGCCAGCAGCCTCACCGGGACAGGGGGCGGCGAGCAGTACTTC
TRBV7-8	NA	TRBJ1-4	many	CASSFGLTWQGEKLFF	TGTGCCAGCAGCTTCGGGCTTACCTGGCAGGGGGAAAAACTGTTTTTT
TRBV7-9	TRBD2	TRBJ2-1	many	CASSREGNEQFF	TGTGCCAGCAGCCGGGAGGGGAATGAGCAGTTCTTC
TRBV4-3	NA	TRBJ2-5	few	CASSQDTSRETQYF	TGCGCCAGCAGCCAAGATACTAGCAGGGAGACCCAGTACTTC
TRBV7-8	NA	TRBJ1-4	few	CASSLRPVGGGSYEKLFF	TGTGCCAGCAGCTTAAGGCCTGTTGGGGGGGGAAGTTATGAAAAACTGTTTTTT
TRBV5-1	NA	TRBJ2-2	NA	CASSLPKIGGELFF	TGCGCCAGCAGCTTGCCTAAAATTGGCGGGGAGCTGTTTTTT
TRBV12-3/TRBV12-4	NA	TRBJ2-2	few	CASSNIQHAGELFF	TGTGCCAGCAGCAATATCCAGCACGCCGGGGAGCTGTTTTTT
TRBV28	NA	TRBJ1-2	many	CASSTRPYGYTF	TGTGCCAGCTCAACACGCCCCTATGGCTACACCTTC
TRBV4-3	NA	TRBJ2-7	NA	CASSLRGGSSYEQYF	TGCGCCAGCAGCCTAAGGGGCGGTAGCTCCTACGAGCAGTACTTC